These 8 T cell receptor beta chains were sequenced from one sample in a study of identical twins. TCRdb reanalysed the 5' RACE reads using MiXCR and keeps one entry per CDR3 protein. The table lists some 900,000 distinct CDR3 sequences, 9% to 15% of them singletons. The same specimen was also included in a second study, on yellow fever vaccine responses in identical twins.

Sequencing used PBMCs. The receptors derive from a woman aged 18-35 years in good health.

This clonotype was seen a handful of times. The V and J genes are TRBV20-1 and TRBJ2-1; D remains unclear. Germline V gene data show CDR1 as DFQATT and CDR2 as SNEGSKA (reference sequence). The CDR3 consists of 11 residues. The V end lost 0 bases, the J end lost 7 bases, and 4 bases lay between the germline ends. The CDR3 coding sequence is TGCAGTGCTAGAGAGGGGAATGAGCAGTTCTTC. This translates into CSAREGNEQFF.

This clonotype appeared a few times. The gene calls are TRBV20-1 and TRBJ2-3; the D gene is possibly TRBD1 (5 bases). The germline V gene encodes CDR1 DFQATT and CDR2 SNEGSKA (reference sequence). The CDR3 totals 16 residues. V lost 3 bases to trimming and J lost 2 bases, with 18 bases between them. This CDR3 reads CSASPKGFGHTDTQYF. Written as DNA, the CDR3 is TGCAGTGCTAGCCCCAAGGGGTTCGGCCACACAGATACGCAGTATTTT.

This clonotype turned up a few times. The chain carries TRBV29-1 and TRBJ2-1; no clear D. Germline assignment: CDR1 SQVTM and CDR2 ANQGSEA. Trimming pared 7 bases from V and 7 bases from J, leaving 8 bases between. The CDR3 has 10 amino acids. The DNA of the CDR3 is TGCAGCGCCGACTGGAATGAGCAGTTCTTC. Amino acids: CSADWNEQFF.

This clonotype was detected only a few times. The rearrangement joins TRBV14 to TRBJ2-7; 9 bases align to TRBD1. Germline CDR1 is SGHDN and CDR2 is FVKESK. The V gene end was trimmed by 4 bases and the J gene end by 2 bases; junction bases not matched to a gene: 6. The CDR3 has 15 residues. CDR3 sequence: CASSPGTGRAYEQYF. The CDR3 DNA reads as TGTGCCAGCAGCCCAGGGACAGGGAGGGCCTACGAGCAGTACTTC.

This clonotype was found a few times. This chain connects TRBV6-1 to TRBJ2-2; no definite D call. The germline gives CDR1 MNHNS, CDR2 SASEGT. The CDR3 is 13 residues long. V was trimmed by 7 bases and J by 6 bases, leaving 12 bases between them. In DNA form, the CDR3 reads TGTGCCAGCACCACCTCAACATCCGGGGAGCTGTTTTTT. This gives the protein CASTTSTSGELFF.

This clonotype has a count of ten or more. J is TRBJ2-3 and V is TRBV10-3; no clear D gene. This CDR3 has 12 amino acids. Germline assignment: CDR1 ENHRY and CDR2 SYGVKD. Trimming removed 8 bases at V and 0 bases at J, with 6 bases between. CDR3 nucleotide sequence: TGTGCCATCCGGCCTAGCACAGATACGCAGTATTTT. Residues: CAIRPSTDTQYF.

This chain links TRBV28 with TRBJ2-2; possible D gene TRBD1, 5 bases. Germline CDR1 is MDHEN and CDR2 is SYDVKM. Trimming took 6 bases from V and 0 from J, leaving 11 bases between them. CDR3 length: 15 residues. The DNA of the CDR3 is TGTGCCAGCAGCAGGGCACCAGCGAACACCGGGGAGCTGTTTTTT. Translating gives CASSRAPANTGELFF.

This clonotype has more than one count but fewer than ten. This rearrangement joins TRBV12-3 or TRBV12-4 to TRBJ2-1; tentatively, D is TRBD2 (5 bases). The CDR3 is 16 residues long. Trimming shortened V by 5 bases and J by 6 bases, and 20 bases separated the two germline ends. The CDR3 loop is CASSPQVVPGSNEQFF. In nucleotides, the CDR3 is TGTGCCAGCAGTCCTCAGGTAGTTCCGGGATCCAATGAGCAGTTCTTC.